The present T cell receptor (beta chain) was sequenced within a study of coeliac disease (dated 2022 in TCRdb). Notes on the research overall: Coeliac patients were classed as newly diagnosed active disease, refractory coeliac disease type I, or disease controlled by a gluten-free diet. Because high-resolution HLA typing was not available, biased TRBV7-2 usage was examined as a proof of principle. Next-generation sequencing of rearranged TRB and TRG CDR3 regions was used on small intestinal lymphocyte fractions taken from coeliac and non-coeliac patients. The aim was to characterise TR repertoires of small intestinal T cells in active, refractory type I and gluten-free-diet-treated coeliac disease. Of the 30 patients in the full study, approximately 22 had coeliac disease confirmed by serology and 8 were controls with non-small intestinal disorders. Samples from around 27 subjects were successfully TRB sequenced, and these included 20 to 25 paired samples of bulk unsorted intraepithelial and lamina propria cells.

Only one count was recorded for this clone. It has no known antigen specificity. Base quality data are lacking; no much larger clone is found one base away. Broad study findings and their caveats: TRB repertoires were found to be largely private, with most amino acid sequences unique to one sample, and no significant difference in V-gene usage was found between disease groups. Published gliadin-specific TRB sequences were found in about 50% of the 18 coeliac lamina propria samples but in only 1 of 6 controls. Lower clonality than in controls was observed in the TRB and TRG repertoires of active coeliac intraepithelial and lamina propria samples, suggesting that diverse T cells were recruited. The separation of intraepithelial from lamina propria cells did not yield high-purity fractions, so cross-contamination between compartments was possible. The approach was considered by the authors to be unsuitable for unbiased detection of gliadin-specific T cells, as gliadin-specific T cells are scarce and rarely shared between patients.

The germline V gene (reference sequence) provides CDR1 GTSNPN and CDR2 SVGIG. Measured from the cysteine to the phenylalanine, the CDR3 is 13 residues long. Only the CDR3 DNA is retained, 39 bases long and in frame from the first base. V loses 4 bases, J loses 2 bases, and the germline ends lie 12 bases apart. The library was obtained by the immunoSEQ multiplex PCR assay. The TR loci underwent multiplexed PCR amplification, with J gene segments targeted by reverse primers and V gene segments targeted by forward primers. The amplified CDR3 regions were sequenced using the Illumina HiSeq System. Regarding the original processing steps: Closely related reads were merged by a nearest-neighbour algorithm to remove PCR and sequencing errors and to collapse the data into unique sequences. Repertoires were summarised by clonality and by T cell density, defined as TR molecules per amount of genomic DNA input. CDR3 amino acid sequences present in at least 80% of unsorted samples were defined as public TRs and were then tested for differential abundance between coeliac and control samples. Every lamina propria sample was searched for matches to a list of 200 to 250 published gliadin-specific TRB sequences. Kruskal-Wallis tests followed by Dunn post-tests were used to test for differences in clonality and density between disease groups. Held by TCRdb, this immuneACCESS table contains in-frame sequences only and omits some clones. Under half of the omission traces to an unresolved V gene where checked; the cause of the rest is unknown. The DNA was the basis for D and trimming; V, J and clone size are from that table. The sample table contains around 5,800 clones; only one count was recorded for 55% to 75% of them. The ten largest clones represent roughly 10% of the sample.

Aliquots of 500,000 cells were frozen in DMSO/FBS in liquid nitrogen, and a single aliquot per fraction was used for sequencing. All 30 or so patients in the study underwent endoscopy and small intestinal biopsy. Lamina propria cells were released by collagenase digestion of the biopsy tissue left over after intraepithelial cell isolation. Genomic DNA was extracted from frozen unsorted cell fractions with the Qiagen DNeasy blood extraction kit. This chain joins TRBV30 to TRBJ2-7; TRBD2 is perhaps the D gene, given 6 matching bases. The receptor's source is a man between 65 and 85 years old with active celiac disease. The sequencing sample was made of lymphocytes from the gut lamina propria. This specimen's cell subset or site label, interpreted: lamina propria cell (LPC) fraction of small intestinal biopsy. Here is the DNA: TGTGCCTGGATGCGCGGGGCGGCCTACGAGCAGTACTTC. Its protein product is CAWMRGAAYEQYF.